This T cell receptor (beta chain) stems from a study of T cell responses to AZD1222 COVID-19 vaccine. Study-wide findings and caveats: Donors, mostly white British, included more females; clonal diversity was possibly underestimated.

On this clone: The antigen remains unidentified.

Clones were read by immunoSEQ multiplex PCR, and TCRdb kept only the in-frame ones, dropping some. The sample comprises roughly 49,000 clones, roughly 86% of which are singletons, and under 3.5% rests with the top ten. The CDR3 covers 13 residues. Germline V gene lookup returns CDR1 MDHEN and CDR2 SYDVKM. The ends were cut back, 6 bases at V and 8 bases at J, with 16 bases in the middle. The receptor was isolated from an adult who received the AZD1222 COVID-19 vaccine. The chain is built from TRBV28 and TRBJ1-2; possible D gene TRBD1, 5 bases. This material consisted of peripheral blood, taken 28 days after the second AZD1222 dose. CDR3 sequence: CASSQPGTRGYTF. The CDR3 DNA sequence: TGTGCCAGCAGCCAACCCGGGACCCGGGGCTACACCTTC.